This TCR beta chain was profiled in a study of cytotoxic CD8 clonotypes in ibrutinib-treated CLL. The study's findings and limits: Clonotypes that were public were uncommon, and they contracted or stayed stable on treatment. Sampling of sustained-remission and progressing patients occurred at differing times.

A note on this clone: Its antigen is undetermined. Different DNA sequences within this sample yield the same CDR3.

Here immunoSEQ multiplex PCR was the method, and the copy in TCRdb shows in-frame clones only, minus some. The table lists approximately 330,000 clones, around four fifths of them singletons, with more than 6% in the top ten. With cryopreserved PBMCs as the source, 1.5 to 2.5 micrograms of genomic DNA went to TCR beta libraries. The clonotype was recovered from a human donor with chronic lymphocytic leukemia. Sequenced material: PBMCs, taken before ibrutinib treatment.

As DNA, the CDR3 is TGTGCCAGCTCACCGCAGGGGGCCGGGGAGCTGTTTTTT. Translated, it gives CASSPQGAGELFF. This chain connects TRBV18 to TRBJ2-2; 7 bases are a match to TRBD1. The germline CDR1 and CDR2 sequences are KGHSH and LQKENI. V shed 3 bases and J 6 bases; nucleotides not matched to a gene: 1. The CDR3 has 13 residues.